The present T cell receptor beta chain was sequenced within a study of neurological immune-mediated disorders. Study results and caveats: Patients with HTLV-1-associated myelopathy had the highest level of TCR clonal expansion, whereas patients with multiple sclerosis had the lowest level, falling beneath the level found in healthy controls.

The V end lost 6 bases, the J end lost 2 bases, and 16 bases lay between the germline ends. The CDR3 contains 15 residues. Germline V CDR1 and CDR2: SGHTA, FQGNSA. TCRdb processed the 5' RACE reads anew with MiXCR; each CDR3 protein has one entry. The sample contains 45,000 or so distinct CDR3 sequences, just over 3% of which appear only once. This clonotype was counted at least ten times. What it binds is unknown. The TCR sequence derives from a woman aged 50 to 60 with multiple sclerosis. Sequencing was carried out using PBMCs. The chain uses TRBV7-2 and TRBJ2-5; D not resolved. Here the CDR3 reads CASRGSGGNQETQYF. In DNA form, the CDR3 reads TGTGCCAGCAGGGGGTCAGGTGGGAATCAAGAGACCCAGTACTTC.